These T cell receptor beta chains were read from a single sample in a study of siplizumab effects on memory and regulatory T cells. Measured with immunoSEQ multiplex PCR; TCRdb has only the in-frame clones, and not every one. The sample shows about 100,000 clones, 75% to 95% of them seen only once. The sample was CD4+ T cells sorted from blood. These receptors came from a human donor in good health. Some clones in this sample may be carry-over from other donors' samples. CDR3s include the opening cysteine and the closing phenylalanine or tryptophan. D genes are given only for firm matches. A row's size may be missing; if present it is once, few, many or a size class.

D: -
J: TRBJ2-5
size: -
V: TRBV5-4
DNA: TGTGCCAGCAGCTCGGATGGAGAGACCCAGTACTTC
CDR3: CASSSDGETQYF

D: -
J: TRBJ2-6
size: -
V: TRBV9
DNA: TGTGCCAGCGGACCTTCTGGGGCCAACGTCCTGACTTTC
CDR3: CASGPSGANVLTF

D: TRBD1
J: TRBJ2-7
size: -
V: TRBV9
DNA: TGTGCCAGCAGCGTGGGACAGACCTACGAGCAGTACTTC
CDR3: CASSVGQTYEQYF

D: -
J: TRBJ2-5
size: few
V: TRBV2
DNA: TGTGCCAGCAGTGAATATGGTAATCGCCAAGAGACCCAGTACTTC
CDR3: CASSEYGNRQETQYF

D: -
J: TRBJ2-2
size: -
V: TRBV7-8
DNA: TGTGCCAGCAGCTTATTAGGGGTAACCGGGGAGCTGTTTTTT
CDR3: CASSLLGVTGELFF

D: -
J: TRBJ2-3
size: -
V: TRBV5-1
DNA: TGCGCCAGCAGCCTGGCCCAGAGCACAGATACGCAGTATTTT
CDR3: CASSLAQSTDTQYF

D: -
J: TRBJ1-1
size: -
V: TRBV15
DNA: TGTGCCACCAGCAGGGAGGGGTCCCTACATTTATTGAACACTGAAGCTTTCTTT
CDR3: CATSREGSLHLLNTEAFF

D: TRBD2
J: TRBJ2-1
size: -
V: TRBV30
DNA: TGTGCCTGGAGGGGTAGCGGGGGTTGGTCCTACAATGAGCAGTTCTTC
CDR3: CAWRGSGGWSYNEQFF

D: TRBD2
J: TRBJ2-1
size: -
V: TRBV7-2
DNA: TGTGCCAGCAGCTTAGAAGGGACTAGGGCATACAATGAGCAGTTCTTC
CDR3: CASSLEGTRAYNEQFF

D: -
J: TRBJ1-5
size: -
V: TRBV27
DNA: TGTGCCAGCAGTTTGGGACGGACAAGCAATCAGCCCCAGCATTTT
CDR3: CASSLGRTSNQPQHF

D: TRBD2
J: TRBJ2-3
size: -
V: TRBV11-2
DNA: TGTGCCAGCAGCCTCCGGGGGACTACAAGCACAGATACGCAGTATTTT
CDR3: CASSLRGTTSTDTQYF

D: TRBD2
J: TRBJ2-2
size: -
V: TRBV5-4
DNA: TGTGCCAGCAGCTTACGTAGCGGGAGTAGGCCCGGGGAGCTGTTTTTT
CDR3: CASSLRSGSRPGELFF

D: -
J: TRBJ1-5
size: -
V: TRBV28
DNA: TGTGCCAGCCGGAATTTTGGCAATCAGCCCCAGCATTTT
CDR3: CASRNFGNQPQHF

D: -
J: TRBJ2-7
size: few
V: TRBV11-2
DNA: TGTGCCAGCAGCTTAGATAGTACCGGGTCCGGCGAGCAGTACTTC
CDR3: CASSLDSTGSGEQYF

D: -
J: TRBJ1-2
size: -
V: TRBV10-2
DNA: TGCGCCAGCAGCGATAGGGCAGGGACGAACTATGGCTACACCTTC
CDR3: CASSDRAGTNYGYTF

D: -
J: TRBJ2-1
size: -
V: TRBV7-9
DNA: TGTGCCAGCAGCTTAGCGGAAGGGGTTCAGCTGTTCTTC
CDR3: CASSLAEGVQLFF

D: -
J: TRBJ2-1
size: -
V: TRBV2
DNA: TGTGCCAGCAGGGACGGGACATCCCCGGTCAATGAGCAGTTCTTC
CDR3: CASRDGTSPVNEQFF

D: -
J: TRBJ2-1
size: -
V: TRBV6-4
DNA: TGTGCCAGCAGTGTCACTCCAGGGGCCGAGCAGTTCTTC
CDR3: CASSVTPGAEQFF

D: TRBD2
J: TRBJ2-3
size: -
V: TRBV2
DNA: TGTGCCAGCAGCCCAAGGGCGGCGGGGGGAGATACGCAGTATTTT
CDR3: CASSPRAAGGDTQYF

D: -
J: TRBJ2-5
size: -
V: TRBV15
DNA: TGTGCCACCAGCAGGGATAACAGGGTGGAGGAGACCCAGTACTTC
CDR3: CATSRDNRVEETQYF

D: -
J: TRBJ2-7
size: -
V: TRBV5-4
DNA: TGTGCCAGCAGCTTACAGGGACGGAGGGCCTCGGGGCAGTACTTC
CDR3: CASSLQGRRASGQYF

D: TRBD1
J: TRBJ1-5
size: -
V: TRBV19
DNA: TGTGCCAGTAGTCCAGGGACAGGGTGGAAGCATTTT
CDR3: CASSPGTGWKHF

D: -
J: TRBJ1-2
size: -
V: TRBV7-9
DNA: TGTGCCAGCAGCTTACTTATAGGGAAGCCCACCTATGGCTACACCTTC
CDR3: CASSLLIGKPTYGYTF

D: -
J: TRBJ2-1
size: -
V: TRBV6-6
DNA: TGTGCCAGCAGTTATGATCGGGAGAGGGGGTTCTTC
CDR3: CASSYDRERGFF

D: -
J: TRBJ2-2
size: -
V: TRBV9
DNA: TGTGCCAGCAGCCCCACAAACACCGGGGAGCTGTTTTTT
CDR3: CASSPTNTGELFF